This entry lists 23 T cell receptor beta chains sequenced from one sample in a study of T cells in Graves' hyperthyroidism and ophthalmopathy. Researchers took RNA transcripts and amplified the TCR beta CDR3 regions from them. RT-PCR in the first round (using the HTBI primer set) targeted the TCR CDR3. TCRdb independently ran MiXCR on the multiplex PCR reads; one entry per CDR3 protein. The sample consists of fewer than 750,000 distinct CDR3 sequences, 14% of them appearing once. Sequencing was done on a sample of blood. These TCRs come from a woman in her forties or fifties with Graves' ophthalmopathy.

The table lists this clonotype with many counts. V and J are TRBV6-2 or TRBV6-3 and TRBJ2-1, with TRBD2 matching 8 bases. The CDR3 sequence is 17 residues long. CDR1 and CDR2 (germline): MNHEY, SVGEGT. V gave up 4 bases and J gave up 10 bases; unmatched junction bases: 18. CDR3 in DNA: TGTGCCAGCAGTTGGGGCGGGGGGCCGACCCCCGGGAGGGAGCAGTTCTTC. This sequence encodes CASSWGGGPTPGREQFF.

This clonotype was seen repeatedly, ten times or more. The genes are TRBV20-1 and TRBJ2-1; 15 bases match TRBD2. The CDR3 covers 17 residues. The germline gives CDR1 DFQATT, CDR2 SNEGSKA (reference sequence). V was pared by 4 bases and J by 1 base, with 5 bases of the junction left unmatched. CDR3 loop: CSATTGTSGRSYNEQFF. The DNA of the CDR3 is TGCAGTGCTACCACCGGGACTAGCGGGAGGTCCTACAATGAGCAGTTCTTC.

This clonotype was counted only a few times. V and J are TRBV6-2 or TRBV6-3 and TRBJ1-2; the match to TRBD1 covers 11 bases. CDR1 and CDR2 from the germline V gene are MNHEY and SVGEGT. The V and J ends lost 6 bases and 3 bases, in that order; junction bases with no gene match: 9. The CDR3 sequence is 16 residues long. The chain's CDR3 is CASRVPGQGADYGYTF. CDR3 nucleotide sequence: TGTGCCAGCAGAGTACCCGGACAGGGGGCGGACTATGGCTACACCTTC.

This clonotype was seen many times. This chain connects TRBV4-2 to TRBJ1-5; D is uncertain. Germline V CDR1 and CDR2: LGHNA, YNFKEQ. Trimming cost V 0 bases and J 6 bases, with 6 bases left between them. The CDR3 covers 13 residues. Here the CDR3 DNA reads TGTGCCAGCAGCCAAGATGCGGGTCAGCCCCAGCATTTT. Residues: CASSQDAGQPQHF.

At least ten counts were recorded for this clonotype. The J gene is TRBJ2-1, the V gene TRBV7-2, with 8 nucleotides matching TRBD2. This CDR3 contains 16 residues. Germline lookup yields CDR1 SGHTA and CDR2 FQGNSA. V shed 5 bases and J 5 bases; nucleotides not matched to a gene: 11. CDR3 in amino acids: CASSPKSAGVHNEQFF. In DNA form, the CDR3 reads TGTGCCAGCAGCCCCAAGTCAGCGGGAGTACACAATGAGCAGTTCTTC.

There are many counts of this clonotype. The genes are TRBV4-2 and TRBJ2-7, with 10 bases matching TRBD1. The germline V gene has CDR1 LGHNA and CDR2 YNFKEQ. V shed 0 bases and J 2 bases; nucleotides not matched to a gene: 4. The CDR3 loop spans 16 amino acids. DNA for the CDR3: TGTGCCAGCAGCCAAGATCCCGGGACAGGGGCCTACGAGCAGTACTTC. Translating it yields CASSQDPGTGAYEQYF.

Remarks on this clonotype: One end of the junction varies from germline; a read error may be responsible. This CDR3 is CASSLRPGGTYYGHTF. Written as DNA, the CDR3 is TGCGCCAGCAGCTTGCGGCCAGGGGGGACCTACTATGGCCACACCTTC. The chain is built from TRBV5-1 and TRBJ1-2; 7 nucleotides align to TRBD1. Germline loops: CDR1 SGHRS, CDR2 YFSETQ. The CDR3 totals 16 residues. The full variable domain, with the rest looked up from reference TRBV5-1 and TRBJ1-2, is KAGVTQTPRYLIKTRGQQVTLSCSPISGHRSVSWYQQTPGQGLQFLFEYFSETQRNKGNFPGRFSGRQFSNSRSEMNVSTLELGDSALYLCASSLRPGGTYYGHTFGSGTRLTVV.

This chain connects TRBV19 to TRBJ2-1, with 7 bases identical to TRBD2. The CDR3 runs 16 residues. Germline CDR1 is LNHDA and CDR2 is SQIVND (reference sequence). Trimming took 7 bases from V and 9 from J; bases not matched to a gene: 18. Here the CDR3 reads CASTPFDASGHLEQFF. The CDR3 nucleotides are TGTGCCAGTACCCCATTTGATGCTAGCGGTCACCTTGAGCAGTTCTTC.

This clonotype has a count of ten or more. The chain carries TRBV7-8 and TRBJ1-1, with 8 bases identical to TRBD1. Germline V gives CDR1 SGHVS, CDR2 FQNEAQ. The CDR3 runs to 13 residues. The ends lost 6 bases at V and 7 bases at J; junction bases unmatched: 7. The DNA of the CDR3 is TGTGCCAGCAGTAGCAGGGGGCGAGGTGAAGCTTTCTTT. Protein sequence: CASSSRGRGEAFF. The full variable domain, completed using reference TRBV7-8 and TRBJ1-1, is GAGVSQSPRYKVAKRGQDVALRCDPISGHVSLFWYQQALGQGPEFLTYFQNEAQLDKSGLPSDRFFAERPEGSVSTLKIQRTQQEDSAVYLCASSSRGRGEAFFGQGTRLTVV.

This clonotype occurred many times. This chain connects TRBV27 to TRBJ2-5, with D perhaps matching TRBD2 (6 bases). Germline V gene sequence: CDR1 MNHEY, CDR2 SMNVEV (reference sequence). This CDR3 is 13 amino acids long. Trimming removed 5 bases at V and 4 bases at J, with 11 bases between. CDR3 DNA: TGTGCCAGCAGTATTCAGGGAGGAGAGACCCAGTACTTC. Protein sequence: CASSIQGGETQYF.

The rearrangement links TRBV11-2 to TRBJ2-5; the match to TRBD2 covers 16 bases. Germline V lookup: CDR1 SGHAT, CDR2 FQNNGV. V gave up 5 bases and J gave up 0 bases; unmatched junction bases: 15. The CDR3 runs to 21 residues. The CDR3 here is CASSNDGTSGRGRSYQETQYF. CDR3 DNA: TGTGCCAGCAGCAATGACGGGACTAGCGGGAGGGGACGAAGCTACCAAGAGACCCAGTACTTC.

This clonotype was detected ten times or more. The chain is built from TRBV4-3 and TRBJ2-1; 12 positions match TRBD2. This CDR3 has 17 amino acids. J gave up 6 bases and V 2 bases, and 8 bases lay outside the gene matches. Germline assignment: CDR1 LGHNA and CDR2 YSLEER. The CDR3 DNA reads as TGCGCCAGCAGCCAACTAAAGACTAGCGGGAGAGGCAATGAGCAGTTCTTC. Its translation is CASSQLKTSGRGNEQFF.

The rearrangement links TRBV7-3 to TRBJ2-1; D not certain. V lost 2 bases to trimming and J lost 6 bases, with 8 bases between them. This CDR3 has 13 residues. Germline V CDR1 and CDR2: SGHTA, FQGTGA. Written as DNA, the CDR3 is TGTGCCAGCAGCTTACAGGTTAGCAATGAGCAGTTCTTC. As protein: CASSLQVSNEQFF. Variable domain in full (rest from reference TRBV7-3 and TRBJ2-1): GAGVSQTPSNKVTEKGKYVELRCDPISGHTALYWYRQSLGQGPEFLIYFQGTGAADDSGLPNDRFFAVRPEGSVSTLKIQRTERGDSAVYLCASSLQVSNEQFFGPGTRLTVL.

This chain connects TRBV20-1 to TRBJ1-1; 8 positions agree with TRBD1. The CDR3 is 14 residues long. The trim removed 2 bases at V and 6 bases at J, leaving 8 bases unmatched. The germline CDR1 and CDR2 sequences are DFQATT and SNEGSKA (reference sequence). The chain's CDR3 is CSARRQGAASEAFF. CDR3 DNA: TGCAGTGCTAGACGGCAGGGGGCGGCTTCTGAAGCTTTCTTT.

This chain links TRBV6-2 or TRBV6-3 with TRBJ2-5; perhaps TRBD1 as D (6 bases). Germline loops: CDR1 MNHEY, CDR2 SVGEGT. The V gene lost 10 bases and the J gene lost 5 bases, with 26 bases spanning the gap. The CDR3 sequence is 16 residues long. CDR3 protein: CATTIRQAIPTETQYF. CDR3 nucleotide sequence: TGTGCCACTACGATAAGACAGGCTATCCCGACGGAGACCCAGTACTTC.

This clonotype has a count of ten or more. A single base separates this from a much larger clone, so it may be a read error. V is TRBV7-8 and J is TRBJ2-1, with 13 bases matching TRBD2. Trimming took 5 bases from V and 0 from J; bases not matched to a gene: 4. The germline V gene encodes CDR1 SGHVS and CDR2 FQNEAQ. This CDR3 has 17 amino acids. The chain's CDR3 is CASSPWTSGSSYNEQFF. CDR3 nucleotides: TGTGCCAGCAGCCCCTGGACTAGCGGGAGCTCCTACAATGAGCAGTTCTTC.

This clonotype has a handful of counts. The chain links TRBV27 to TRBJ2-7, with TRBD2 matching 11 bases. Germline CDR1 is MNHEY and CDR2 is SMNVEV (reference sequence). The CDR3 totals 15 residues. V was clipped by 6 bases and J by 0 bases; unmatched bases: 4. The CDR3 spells CASSPTSGTSYEQYF. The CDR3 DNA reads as TGTGCCAGCAGCCCGACTAGCGGGACCTCCTACGAGCAGTACTTC.

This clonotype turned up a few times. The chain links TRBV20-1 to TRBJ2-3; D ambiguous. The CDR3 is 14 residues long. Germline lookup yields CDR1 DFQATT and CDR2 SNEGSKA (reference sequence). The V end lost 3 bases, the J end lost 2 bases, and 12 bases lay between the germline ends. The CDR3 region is CSARRNSPTDTQYF. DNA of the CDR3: TGCAGTGCTAGGAGAAACTCCCCCACAGATACGCAGTATTTT.

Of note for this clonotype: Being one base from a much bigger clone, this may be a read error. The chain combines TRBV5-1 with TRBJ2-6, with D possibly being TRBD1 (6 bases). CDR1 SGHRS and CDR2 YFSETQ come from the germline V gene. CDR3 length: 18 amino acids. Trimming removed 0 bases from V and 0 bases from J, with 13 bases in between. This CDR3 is CASSLARQVSSGANVLTF. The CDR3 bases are TGCGCCAGCAGCTTGGCCCGACAGGTGAGCTCTGGGGCCAACGTCCTGACTTTC.

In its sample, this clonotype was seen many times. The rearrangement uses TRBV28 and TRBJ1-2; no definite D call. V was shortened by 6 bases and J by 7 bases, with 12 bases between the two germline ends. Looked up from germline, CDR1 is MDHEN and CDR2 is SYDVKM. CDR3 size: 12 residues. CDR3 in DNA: TGTGCCAGCAGACCGGACGTCCTTGGCTACACCTTC. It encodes CASRPDVLGYTF.

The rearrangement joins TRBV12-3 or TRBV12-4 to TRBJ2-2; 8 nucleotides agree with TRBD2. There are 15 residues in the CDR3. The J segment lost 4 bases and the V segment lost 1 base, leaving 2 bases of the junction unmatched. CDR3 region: CASSLGGRLTGELFF. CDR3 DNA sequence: TGTGCCAGCAGTTTAGGCGGGAGGCTCACCGGGGAGCTGTTTTTT.

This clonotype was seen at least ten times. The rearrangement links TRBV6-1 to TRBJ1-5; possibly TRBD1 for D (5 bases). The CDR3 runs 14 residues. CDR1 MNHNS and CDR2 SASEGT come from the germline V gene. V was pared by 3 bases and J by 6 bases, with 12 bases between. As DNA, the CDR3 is TGTGCCAGCAGTGATGCGACAGTTGGTCAGCCCCAGCATTTT. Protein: CASSDATVGQPQHF.

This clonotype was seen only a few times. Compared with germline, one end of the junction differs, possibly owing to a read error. Here the CDR3 DNA reads TGCGCCAGCAGCTTCCAGGGGGGGCTTAACATTGAAGCTTTCTTT. Encoded protein: CASSFQGGLNIEAFF. This chain uses TRBV5-1 with TRBJ1-1, with 7 bases lining up with TRBD1. CDR3 length equals 15 residues. Germline-derived CDR1 and CDR2 are SGHRS and YFSETQ.